Presented here are 7 T cell receptor beta chains from one specimen sequenced in a study of control samples from healthy donors and cancer patients. Only in-frame clones appear in the TCRdb table, and some are missing; sequencing was by immunoSEQ multiplex PCR. The sample lists about 120,000 clones, 80% to 90% occurring once. Source material: blood. The receptors here all came from a man aged 25 to 45 in good health.

This clone was seen once. The chain carries TRBV5-4 and TRBJ2-2; D is ambiguous. V lost 6 bases, J lost 3 bases, and 15 bases lay in between. This CDR3 is built from 15 residues. The germline V gene encodes CDR1 SGHNT and CDR2 YYREEE (reference sequence). CDR3 sequence (DNA): TGTGCCAGCAAGACTGGCGACGAGTACACCGGGGAGCTGTTTTTT. It codes for CASKTGDEYTGELFF.

This sequence joins TRBV18 and TRBJ1-2; TRBD1 is a possible D gene (5 bases). This CDR3 is 13 amino acids long. V shed 3 bases and J shed 8 bases, with 13 bases lying between them. The germline CDR1 and CDR2 sequences are KGHSH and LQKENI. The CDR3: CASSPEGSVGYTF. CDR3 nucleotide sequence: TGTGCCAGCTCACCTGAGGGGTCGGTCGGCTACACCTTC.

The chain uses TRBV24-1 and TRBJ1-5; no clear D. Deletions cut 1 base from V and 3 bases from J, with 6 bases between. The germline CDR1 and CDR2 sequences are KGHDR and SFDVKD. The CDR3 runs to 14 residues. The CDR3 nucleotides read TGTGCCACCAGTGATTTTACTATCAATCAGCCCCAGCATTTT. Protein sequence: CATSDFTINQPQHF.

This clone appeared a single time. The chain uses TRBV21-1 and TRBJ1-2. TRBV21-1 is marked as a pseudogene. CDR3 length equals 13 residues. CDR3 sequence: CASSPGANYGYTF. The DNA of the CDR3 is TGTGCCAGCAGCCCGGGAGCTAACTATGGCTACACCTTC.

The CDR3 reads CASIAGGQTDTQYF. CDR3 DNA: TGTGCCAGTATAGCGGGGGGGCAGACAGATACGCAGTATTTT. The chain links TRBV28 to TRBJ2-3; 11 positions match TRBD2. The CDR3 runs 14 residues. V was clipped by 9 bases and J by 3 bases; unmatched bases: 5. Germline CDR1 is MDHEN and CDR2 is SYDVKM.

The gene calls are TRBV12-3 or TRBV12-4 and TRBJ2-4, with D possibly TRBD1 on 5 matching bases. CDR3 size: 13 residues. Trimming took off 4 bases at V and 7 bases at J, with 11 bases between the two ends. CDR3 residues: CASSSTDRNIQYF. CDR3 nucleotides: TGTGCCAGCAGTTCGACAGATAGGAACATTCAGTACTTC.

This rearrangement joins TRBV12-3 or TRBV12-4 to TRBJ2-4; D is ambiguous. This CDR3 has 11 amino acids. V was pared by 6 bases and J by 7 bases, with 7 bases between. This chain's CDR3 is CASSHGNIQYF. In nucleotides, the CDR3 is TGTGCCAGCAGCCACGGGAACATTCAGTACTTC.